Detailed here is one T cell receptor (beta chain). The protocol was immunoSEQ multiplex PCR, while the TCRdb copy is restricted to in-frame clones and leaves out a portion. The sample contains about 77,000 clones, 75% to 85% of which appear only once. This specimen comes from a study of blood T cell repertoires in COVID-19. The CDR3 totals 15 residues. The germline gives CDR1 MGHRA, CDR2 YSYEKL. The ends were cut back, 1 base at V and 2 bases at J, with 12 bases in the middle. The sample comprised peripheral blood. The chain couples TRBV4-1 to TRBJ2-7; no reliable D call. The receptor's source is a woman in her 70s with acute or convalescent COVID-19. CDR3: CASSQGPGSTYEQYF. The CDR3 nucleotides read TGCGCCAGCAGCCAAGGGCCCGGGTCCACCTACGAGCAGTACTTC.